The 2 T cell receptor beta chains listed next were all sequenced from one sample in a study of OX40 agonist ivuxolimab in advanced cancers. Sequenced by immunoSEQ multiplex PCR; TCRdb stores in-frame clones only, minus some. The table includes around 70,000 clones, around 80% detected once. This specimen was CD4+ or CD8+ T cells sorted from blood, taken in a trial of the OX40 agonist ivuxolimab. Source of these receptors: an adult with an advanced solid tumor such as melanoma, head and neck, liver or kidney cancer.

The CDR3 DNA sequence: TGTGCCAGCAGCGTAGGTGGGGTCCACGCCGGGGAGCTGTTTTTT. Translation: CASSVGGVHAGELFF. V gene TRBV9 combines with J gene TRBJ2-2; no reliable D call. Per the germline V gene, CDR1 is SGDLS and CDR2 is YYNGEE. The CDR3 contains 15 residues. V lost 0 bases to trimming and J lost 6 bases, with 12 bases between them.

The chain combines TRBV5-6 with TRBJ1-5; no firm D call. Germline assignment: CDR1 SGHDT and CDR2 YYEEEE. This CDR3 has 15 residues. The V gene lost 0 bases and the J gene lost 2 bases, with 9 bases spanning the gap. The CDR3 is CASSLGAGGNQPQHF. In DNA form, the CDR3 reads TGTGCCAGCAGCTTGGGAGCGGGAGGCAATCAGCCCCAGCATTTT.